This T cell receptor (beta chain) was recovered during a study of blood T cell repertoires in COVID-19. In the study overall: Whether acute or convalescent, the COVID-19 samples came from the United States, Italy and Spain. PBMCs, B-cell-depleted T cells, or T cells were the source of the cDNA or gDNA that made up the material.

Original processing methods: Reference gene primer amplification gave nucleated cell count estimates. The protocol was immunoSEQ multiplex PCR, while the TCRdb copy is restricted to in-frame clones and leaves out a portion. V, J and clone size derive from that table, while D and trimming were established from the DNA sequence. The data show about 220,000 clones, with roughly 76% seen just once and 4.5% to 5.5% held by the top ten. After removal of 2 bases from V and 1 base from J, the junction contained 7 bases not matched to a gene. Germline V gene lookup returns CDR1 SGHNT and CDR2 YYREEE (reference sequence). The CDR3 runs to 17 residues.

This TCR was sampled from a human donor in a cohort sampled during active COVID-19. The chain joins TRBV5-4 to TRBJ2-7, with TRBD2 identical over 12 bases. Sequencing used peripheral blood. The CDR3 DNA is TGTGCCAGCAGCTTCGGGGAAGGACTAGCGGGATCCTACGAGCAGTACTTC. This gives the protein CASSFGEGLAGSYEQYF.